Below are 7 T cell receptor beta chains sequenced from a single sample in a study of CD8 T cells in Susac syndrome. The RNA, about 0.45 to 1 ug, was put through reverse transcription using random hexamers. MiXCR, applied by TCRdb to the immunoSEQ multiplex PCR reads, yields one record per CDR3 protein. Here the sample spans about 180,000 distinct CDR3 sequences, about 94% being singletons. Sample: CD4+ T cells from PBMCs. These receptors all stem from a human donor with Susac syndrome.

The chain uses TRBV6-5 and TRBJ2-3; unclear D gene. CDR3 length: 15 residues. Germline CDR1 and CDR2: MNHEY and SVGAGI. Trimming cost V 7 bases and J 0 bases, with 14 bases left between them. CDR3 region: CASKIYSLSTDTQYF. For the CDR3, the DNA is TGTGCCAGCAAAATTTACAGTCTTAGCACAGATACGCAGTATTTT.

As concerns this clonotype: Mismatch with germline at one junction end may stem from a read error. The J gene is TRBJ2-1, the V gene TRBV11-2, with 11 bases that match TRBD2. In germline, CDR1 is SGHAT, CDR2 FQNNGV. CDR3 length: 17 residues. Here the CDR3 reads CASSLRGTSGLYDEQFF. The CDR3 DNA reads TGTGCCAGCAGCTTGAGGGGGACTAGCGGACTCTACGATGAGCAGTTCTTC.

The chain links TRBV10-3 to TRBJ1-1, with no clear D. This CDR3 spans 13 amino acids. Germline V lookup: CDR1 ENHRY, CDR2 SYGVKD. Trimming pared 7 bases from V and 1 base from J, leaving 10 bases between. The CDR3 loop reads CAIKRTQNTEAFF. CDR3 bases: TGTGCCATCAAGCGGACTCAGAACACTGAAGCTTTCTTT.

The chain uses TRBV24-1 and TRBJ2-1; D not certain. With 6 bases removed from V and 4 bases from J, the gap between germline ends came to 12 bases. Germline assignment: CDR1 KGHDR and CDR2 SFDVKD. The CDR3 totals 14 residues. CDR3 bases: TGTGCCACCAGTACGGGCTCAAAATACAATGAGCAGTTCTTC. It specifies CATSTGSKYNEQFF.

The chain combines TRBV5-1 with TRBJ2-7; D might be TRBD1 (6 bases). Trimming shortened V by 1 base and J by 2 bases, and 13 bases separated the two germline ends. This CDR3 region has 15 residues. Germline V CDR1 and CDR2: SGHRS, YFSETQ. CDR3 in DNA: TGCGCCAGCAGCTTGCAGGCCGGGACAACCTACGAGCAGTACTTC. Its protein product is CASSLQAGTTYEQYF.

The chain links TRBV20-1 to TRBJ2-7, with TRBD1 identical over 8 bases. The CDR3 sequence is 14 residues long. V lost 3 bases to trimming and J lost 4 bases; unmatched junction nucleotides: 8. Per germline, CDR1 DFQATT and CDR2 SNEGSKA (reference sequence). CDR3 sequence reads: CSASTGTGPYEQYF. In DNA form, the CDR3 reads TGCAGTGCTAGTACGGGGACAGGACCTTACGAGCAGTACTTC.

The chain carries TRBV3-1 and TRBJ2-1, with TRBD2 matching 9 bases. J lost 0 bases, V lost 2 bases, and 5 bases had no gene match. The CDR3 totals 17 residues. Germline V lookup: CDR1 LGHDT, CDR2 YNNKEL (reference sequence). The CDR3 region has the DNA TGTGCCAGCAGCCAATCCTATAGCGGGGGCTCCTACAATGAGCAGTTCTTC. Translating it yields CASSQSYSGGSYNEQFF.